This T cell receptor beta chain was identified in a study of cytomegalovirus exposure and HLA in healthy donors. With 60 Vbeta and 13 Jbeta primers, the PCR was carried out. Here immunoSEQ multiplex PCR was the method, and the copy in TCRdb shows in-frame clones only, minus some. The table lists about 140,000 clones, around 77% of them singletons. Donors were nominally healthy when sampled, though unrecorded immune exposures were likely. Specimen: PBMCs. This TCR was recovered from a man under 40 in good health and CMV-seronegative.

The CDR3 loop is CASSHQGLAGGIEQFF. In DNA, the CDR3 is TGCGCCAGCAGCCATCAGGGACTAGCGGGAGGCATTGAGCAGTTCTTC. The chain combines TRBV4-1 with TRBJ2-1; 15 bases match TRBD2. The V and J ends lost 3 bases and 9 bases, in that order; junction bases with no gene match: 6. Germline V gives CDR1 MGHRA, CDR2 YSYEKL. The CDR3 extends over 16 amino acids.